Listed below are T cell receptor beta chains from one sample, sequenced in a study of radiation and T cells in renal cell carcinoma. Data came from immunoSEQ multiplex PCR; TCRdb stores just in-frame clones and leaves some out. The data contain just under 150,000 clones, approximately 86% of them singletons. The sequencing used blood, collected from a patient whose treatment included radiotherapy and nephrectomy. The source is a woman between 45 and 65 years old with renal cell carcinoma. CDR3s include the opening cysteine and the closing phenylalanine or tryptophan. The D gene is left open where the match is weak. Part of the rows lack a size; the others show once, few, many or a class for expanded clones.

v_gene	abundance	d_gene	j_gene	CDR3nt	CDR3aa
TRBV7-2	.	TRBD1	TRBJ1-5	TGTGCCAGCAGCTTTAACGACAGGGTAACCAATCAGCCCCAGCATTTT	CASSFNDRVTNQPQHF
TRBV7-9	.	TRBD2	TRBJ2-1	TGTGCCAGGGCCGGGCTACGACTAGCGGAAAGAAGCTCCTACAATGAGCAGTTCTTC	CARAGLRLAERSSYNEQFF
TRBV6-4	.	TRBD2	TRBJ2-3	TGTGCCAGCAGTGACTCTGGTAGCGGGCGCCCTGGGGATACGCAGTATTTT	CASSDSGSGRPGDTQYF
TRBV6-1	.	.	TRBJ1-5	TGTGCCAGCAGTGATAATCCACAGCCCCAGCATTTT	CASSDNPQPQHF
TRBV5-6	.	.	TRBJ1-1	TGTGCCAGCAGCTTGGGGGTAAGGAACACTGAAGCTTTCTTT	CASSLGVRNTEAFF
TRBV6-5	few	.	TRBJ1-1	TGTGCCAGCAGGTCCAGAGGCGACATGAACACTGAAGCTTTCTTT	CASRSRGDMNTEAFF
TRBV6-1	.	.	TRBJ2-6	TGTGCCAGCAGTGGCGGGAATTGGGCAGAAGTCTCTGGGGCCAACGTCCTGACTTTC	CASSGGNWAEVSGANVLTF
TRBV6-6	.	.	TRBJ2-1	TGTGCCTCAGGGGTCCCCGGGAATGAGCAGTTCTTC	CASGVPGNEQFF
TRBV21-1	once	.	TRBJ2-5	TGTGCCAGCAGCAAAGATAGGACTAGCGGTTCCATGGGGGAAGAGACCCAGTACTTC	CASSKDRTSGSMGEETQYF
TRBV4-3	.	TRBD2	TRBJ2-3	TGCGCCAGCAGCCCCAGCGAGCGGGAGGGGGAAGATACGCAGTATTTT	CASSPSEREGEDTQYF
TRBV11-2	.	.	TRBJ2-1	TGTGCCAGCAGCTTAGTTGGGGGGCGGAATGAGCAGTTCTTC	CASSLVGGRNEQFF
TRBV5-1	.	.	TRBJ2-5	TGCGCCAGCAGCCTCCAAGAGACCCAGTACTTC	CASSLQETQYF
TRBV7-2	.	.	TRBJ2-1	TGTGCCAGCAGCATCCCAGGAGGCCCTGAGCAGTTCTTC	CASSIPGGPEQFF
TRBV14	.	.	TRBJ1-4	TGTGCCAGCAGCCTCATACAATGGGGGACAACTAATGAAAAACTGTTTTTT	CASSLIQWGTTNEKLFF
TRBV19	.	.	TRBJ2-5	TGTGCCAGTAGTATGCGTCTGGGAGAGACCCAGTACTTC	CASSMRLGETQYF
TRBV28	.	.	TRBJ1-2	TGTGCCAGCAGTGTAACTACTGGGGAGGACACCTTC	CASSVTTGEDTF
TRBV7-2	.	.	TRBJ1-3	TGTGCCAGCAGCTTAGCCAGGGGCGCTGGAAACACCATATATTTT	CASSLARGAGNTIYF
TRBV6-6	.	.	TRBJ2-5	TGTGCCAGCAGTTCTGTTCTTAGCGGCCAAGAGACCCAGTACTTC	CASSSVLSGQETQYF
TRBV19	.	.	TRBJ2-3	TGTGCCAGTAGTAACCCCCCGGAAGATACGCAGTATTTT	CASSNPPEDTQYF
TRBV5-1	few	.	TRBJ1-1	TGCGCCAGCCGCTCTTGGGCTATGAACACTGAAGCTTTCTTT	CASRSWAMNTEAFF
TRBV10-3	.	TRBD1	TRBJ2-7	TGTGCCATCAGTGGGCCCCGACAGGGACCAAGCTACGAGCAGTACTTC	CAISGPRQGPSYEQYF
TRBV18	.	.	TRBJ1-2	TGTGCCAGCTCATCATCAGCCAGGGATGGCTACACCTTC	CASSSSARDGYTF
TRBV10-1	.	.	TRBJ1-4	TGCGCCAGCAGTCCGGGTCCCAATGAAAAACTGTTTTTT	CASSPGPNEKLFF
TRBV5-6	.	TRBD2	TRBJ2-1	TGTGCCAGCGCCTGGAAGAGGCGGGGGGGCCCTCGCAATGAGCAGTTCTTC	CASAWKRRGGPRNEQFF
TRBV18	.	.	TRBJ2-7	TGTGCCAGCTCCCGAGGCCGGAGCTCCTACGAGCAGTACTTC	CASSRGRSSYEQYF
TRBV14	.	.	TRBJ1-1	TGTGCCAGCAGCCTCCAGGGCACTGAAGCTTTCTTT	CASSLQGTEAFF
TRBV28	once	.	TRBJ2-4	TGTGCCAGCAGTTCCACCATAGGCATTCAGTACTTC	CASSSTIGIQYF
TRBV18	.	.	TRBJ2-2	TGTGCCAGCTCACCACCTCCAGGGACCGGGGAGCTGTTTTTT	CASSPPPGTGELFF
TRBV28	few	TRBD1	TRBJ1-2	TGTGCCACCTTTGGACAGGGGTATGAGAACTATGGCTACACCTTC	CATFGQGYENYGYTF
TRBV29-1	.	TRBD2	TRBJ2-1	TGCAGCGTTGCGACTAGCGGGGGGGCCTCCTACAATGAGCAGTTCTTC	CSVATSGGASYNEQFF
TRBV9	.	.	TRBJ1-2	TGTGCCAGCAGCCCAGGGCAGGGACACCTAGAGGGTGGCTACACCTTC	CASSPGQGHLEGGYTF
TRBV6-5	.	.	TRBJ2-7	TGTGCCACCTACCGGGACTACGAGCAGTACTTC	CATYRDYEQYF
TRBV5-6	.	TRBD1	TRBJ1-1	TGTGCCAGCAGCTGGGGGACAGGGGGTAATGAAGCTTTCTTT	CASSWGTGGNEAFF
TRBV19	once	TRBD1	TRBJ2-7	TGTGCCAGTAGTACGACAGGGTTCCCTTACGAGCAGTACTTC	CASSTTGFPYEQYF
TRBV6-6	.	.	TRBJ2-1	TGTGCCAGCGGTAGTACATTGGAGCAGTTCTTC	CASGSTLEQFF